The sequence of this TCR beta chain was determined in a study of identifying expanded T cells in peripheral blood. General observations from the study: Across healthy donors, higher total template counts meant significantly greater approximately two-week count variance. Technical replicates showed about 1.1 changed clones; about 2 weeks 15 to 20; four weeks 19.

In regard to this clone: Its specificity is not known.

TCRdb's table, derived via immunoSEQ multiplex PCR, lists solely in-frame clones and lacks some. The data hold about 100,000 clones, with around 90% observed a single time. CDR3 length equals 16 residues. Germline V lookup: CDR1 LGHNA, CDR2 YSLEER. J was trimmed by 7 bases and V by 1 base; bases with no gene match: 9. Sequences were obtained from blood. The receptor's source is a person between 18 and 69 years old in good health. The chain recombines TRBV4-3 with TRBJ1-4, with 7 bases aligning to TRBD1. The CDR3 bases are TGCGCCAGCAGCCAAGCAGCCCAGGCAGGGGGTGAAAAACTGTTTTTT. Translated: CASSQAAQAGGEKLFF.